One sample yielded the 28 T cell receptor beta chains listed below, sequenced in a study of blood T cell repertoires in COVID-19. Measured with immunoSEQ multiplex PCR; TCRdb has only the in-frame clones, and not every one. Of 200,000 to 250,000 clones in the sample, about 80% were seen once. The sample consisted of PBMCs or T cells enriched from blood (not recorded which). These receptors all come from a man between 35 and 55 years old who had recovered from COVID-19.

The rearrangement joins TRBV7-6 to TRBJ2-7; weak D call: TRBD1 (6 bases). The CDR3 runs to 15 residues. Trimming took 8 bases from V and 3 from J, leaving 20 bases between them. CDR1 and CDR2 (germline): SGHVS, FNYEAQ. In DNA, the CDR3 is TGTGCCAGCTCCTCCCTTGCAGGGGAAATCTACGAGCAGTACTTC. Translated, it gives CASSSLAGEIYEQYF.

The J gene is TRBJ2-2, the V gene TRBV5-1, with 9 bases that match TRBD1. Losses at the gene ends were 3 bases for V and 3 bases for J; bases not matched to a gene: 9. In germline, CDR1 is SGHRS, CDR2 YFSETQ. CDR3 length: 17 residues. The CDR3 spells CASSSIGGTGYTGELFF. For the CDR3, the DNA is TGCGCCAGCAGCTCGATCGGGGGGACAGGGTACACCGGGGAGCTGTTTTTT.

The chain recombines TRBV15 with TRBJ1-4; tentatively, D is TRBD1 (5 bases). The V gene lost 0 bases and the J gene lost 7 bases, with 18 bases spanning the gap. The CDR3 loop spans 17 amino acids. Germline V gene sequence: CDR1 LNHNV, CDR2 YYDKDF (reference sequence). The CDR3 nucleotides read TGTGCCACCAGCAGAGATCTGCCCCGCAGGGAGGCTGAAAAACTGTTTTTT. Protein product: CATSRDLPRREAEKLFF. Full variable domain (missing parts from reference TRBV15 and TRBJ1-4): DAMVIQNPRYQVTQFGKPVTLSCSQTLNHNVMYWYQQKSSQAPKLLFHYYDKDFNNEADTPDNFQSRRPNTSFCFLDIRSPGLGDTAMYLCATSRDLPRREAEKLFFGSGTQLSVL.

This chain connects TRBV27 to TRBJ1-5; the D is unclear. Trimming cost V 6 bases and J 7 bases, with 19 bases left between them. CDR3 length: 15 residues. CDR1 and CDR2 from the germline V gene are MNHEY and SMNVEV (reference sequence). CDR3: CASSHDGGVFQPQHF. The CDR3 DNA reads TGTGCCAGCAGCCACGACGGAGGAGTTTTCCAGCCCCAGCATTTT.

This clone was recorded a few times. CDR3 nucleotide sequence: TGCGCCAGCAGCGATGCCACAGGGAACTATGGCTACACCTTC. It codes for CASSDATGNYGYTF. The genes are TRBV10-2 and TRBJ1-2, with D possibly TRBD1 on 6 matching bases. Trimming removed 6 bases at V and 2 bases at J, with 13 bases between. Germline V gene data show CDR1 as WSHSY and CDR2 as SAAADI. CDR3 size: 14 residues.

The V gene is TRBV11-2, the J gene TRBJ1-1, with 9 bases fitting TRBD1. V gave up 11 bases and J gave up 0 bases; unmatched junction bases: 4. CDR1 is SGHAT and CDR2 is FQNNGV in the germline V gene. The CDR3 sequence is 13 residues long. This CDR3 is CAGNRGLNTEAFF. CDR3 nucleotide sequence: TGTGCCGGAAACAGGGGGCTGAACACTGAAGCTTTCTTT.

The V call is TRBV27, the J call TRBJ1-5, with D possibly matching TRBD1 (6 bases). Deletions cut 6 bases from V and 0 bases from J, with 12 bases between. Germline CDR1 is MNHEY and CDR2 is SMNVEV (reference sequence). The CDR3 length is 15 residues. The CDR3 loop is CASRSDRFSNQPQHF. The DNA of the CDR3 is TGTGCCAGCAGGTCAGACAGGTTTAGCAATCAGCCCCAGCATTTT.

The rearrangement joins TRBV3-1 (or the pseudogene TRBV3-2) to TRBJ1-2; D is uncertain. This CDR3 has 14 amino acids. V was clipped by 1 base and J by 5 bases, with 11 bases between them. Germline V gene data show CDR1 as LGHDT and CDR2 as YNNKEL (reference sequence). The CDR3 bases are TGTGCCAGCAGCCAAGGTCCGGGTCGGTATGGCTACACCTTC. The encoded protein is CASSQGPGRYGYTF.

The J gene is TRBJ1-4, the V gene TRBV4-1; no firm D call. This CDR3 spans 15 amino acids. V was shortened by 5 bases and J by 0 bases, with 10 bases between the two germline ends. From germline, CDR1 is MGHRA and CDR2 YSYEKL. This CDR3 reads CASSVTGTTNEKLFF. The CDR3 DNA reads TGCGCCAGCAGCGTGACCGGGACAACTAATGAAAAACTGTTTTTT.

The chain carries TRBV28 and TRBJ2-2; TRBD1 agrees at 7 bases. Trimming cost V 7 bases and J 6 bases; bases outside gene matches: 2. The CDR3 is made up of 12 amino acids. Germline CDR1 reads MDHEN; CDR2 reads SYDVKM. CDR3 in amino acids: CASTQGAGELFF. The DNA of the CDR3 is TGTGCCAGCACCCAGGGGGCCGGGGAGCTGTTTTTT.

V is TRBV28 and J is TRBJ1-1; unclear D gene. The ends were cut back, 5 bases at V and 1 base at J, with 11 bases in the middle. This CDR3 is built from 14 residues. Germline-derived CDR1 and CDR2 are MDHEN and SYDVKM. CDR3 amino acids: CASSGGRWNTEAFF. Here the CDR3 DNA reads TGTGCCAGCAGTGGAGGACGGTGGAACACTGAAGCTTTCTTT.

The chain has TRBV15 and TRBJ1-6; no reliable D call. The germline CDR1 and CDR2 sequences are LNHNV and YYDKDF (reference sequence). Trimming stripped 5 bases from V and 6 bases from J, with 11 bases between. The CDR3 is made up of 14 amino acids. CDR3 sequence (DNA): TGTGCCACCAGCCTCCCCCTCTCTAATTCACCCCTCCACTTT. Its translation is CATSLPLSNSPLHF.

This clone came up a few times. The chain is built from TRBV30 and TRBJ2-3, with D unclear. The CDR3 length is 13 residues. V gave up 1 base and J gave up 4 bases, with 9 bases separating them. Germline assignment: CDR1 GTSNPN and CDR2 SVGIG (reference sequence). CDR3 in DNA: TGTGCCTGGAGTGGCACCGGGTCAGATACGCAGTATTTT. Its protein product is CAWSGTGSDTQYF.

The chain links TRBV7-3 to TRBJ2-1, with TRBD2 identical over 8 bases. This CDR3 contains 14 residues. Germline CDR1 is SGHTA and CDR2 is FQGTGA. With V trimmed by 3 bases and J by 4 bases, 2 bases remained unmatched. CDR3 sequence reads: CASSFSGGYNEQFF. CDR3 nucleotide sequence: TGTGCCAGCAGCTTCAGCGGGGGTTACAATGAGCAGTTCTTC.

V and J are TRBV27 and TRBJ2-1; 11 nucleotides line up with TRBD2. Trimming took 0 bases from V and 2 from J; bases not matched to a gene: 6. The CDR3 length is 18 residues. Germline V lookup: CDR1 MNHEY, CDR2 SMNVEV (reference sequence). CDR3 sequence: CASSLSVASGGTYNEQFF. Here the CDR3 DNA reads TGTGCCAGCAGTTTATCTGTGGCTAGCGGGGGGACCTACAATGAGCAGTTCTTC.

The chain uses TRBV9 and TRBJ2-7; D is perhaps TRBD1 (7 bases). The V end was cut by 0 bases, the J end by 6 bases, with 13 bases between. Germline lookup yields CDR1 SGDLS and CDR2 YYNGEE. The CDR3 is made up of 14 amino acids. The CDR3 region has the DNA TGTGCCAGCAGCGTAGGGACAGGCGGGATCGAGCAGTACTTC. Amino acids: CASSVGTGGIEQYF.

A few counts support this clone. J is TRBJ2-1 and V is TRBV29-1; weak D call: TRBD1 (6 bases). The CDR3 runs 17 residues. Trimming removed 1 base from V and 2 bases from J, with 18 bases in between. CDR1 is SQVTM, CDR2 ANQGSEA, per germline. The CDR3 protein is CSVEGGWGHPTYNEQFF. CDR3 DNA sequence: TGCAGCGTTGAAGGCGGGTGGGGACATCCTACCTACAATGAGCAGTTCTTC.

V and J are TRBV20-1 and TRBJ2-1; 8 bases map to TRBD2. Germline V gene lookup returns CDR1 DFQATT and CDR2 SNEGSKA (reference sequence). This CDR3 is built from 10 residues. The J segment lost 14 bases and the V segment lost 5 bases, leaving 5 bases of the junction unmatched. The CDR3 sequence is CSARGGSEFF. Written as DNA, the CDR3 is TGCAGTGCTCGGGGGGGCTCTGAGTTCTTC.

The chain combines TRBV5-1 with TRBJ1-2; D call uncertain. Germline V gives CDR1 SGHRS, CDR2 YFSETQ. There are 14 residues in the CDR3. With 0 bases removed from V and 1 base from J, the gap between germline ends came to 7 bases. The CDR3 DNA reads TGCGCCAGCAGCTTGGTTGCACATAACTATGGCTACACCTTC. Its translation is CASSLVAHNYGYTF.

This chain uses TRBV5-8 with TRBJ2-1, with a tentative D call TRBD2 (6 bases). Germline loops: CDR1 SGHTS, CDR2 YDEGEE. This CDR3 is built from 12 residues. V was trimmed by 4 bases and J by 8 bases, leaving 10 bases between them. CDR3 region: CASSPLADEQFF. CDR3 DNA: TGTGCCAGCAGCCCACTAGCTGATGAGCAGTTCTTC.

The chain uses TRBV6-4 and TRBJ1-5; D not resolved. Trimming removed 7 bases from V and 2 bases from J, with 12 bases in between. Germline V gives CDR1 MRHNA, CDR2 SNTAGT. This CDR3 comprises 14 residues. The CDR3 reads CASTPRGGNQPQHF. The CDR3 bases are TGTGCCAGCACCCCCCGGGGAGGCAATCAGCCCCAGCATTTT.

The table lists this clone with a few counts. The V and J genes are TRBV11-1 and TRBJ1-1, with 7 bases matching TRBD1. V lost 6 bases, J lost 4 bases, and 5 bases stayed unmatched. From germline, CDR1 is SGHAT and CDR2 FQDESV (reference sequence). This CDR3 has 13 residues. CDR3 sequence (DNA): TGTGCCAGCAGGGAGAGGGACAGCACTGAAGCTTTCTTT. Translation: CASRERDSTEAFF.

A few counts support this clone. This chain joins TRBV7-8 and TRBJ2-7; no reliable D call. There are 13 residues in the CDR3. The V end was cut by 1 base, the J end by 3 bases, with 7 bases between. Germline CDR1 is SGHVS and CDR2 is FQNEAQ. The CDR3 sequence is CASSLGVHYEQYF. The CDR3 region has the DNA TGTGCCAGCAGCTTAGGAGTCCACTACGAGCAGTACTTC.

V is TRBV19 and J is TRBJ1-2, with 8 bases identical to TRBD1. Trimming cost V 5 bases and J 8 bases; bases outside gene matches: 13. The CDR3 spans 15 residues. Germline V CDR1 and CDR2: LNHDA, SQIVND (reference sequence). In DNA form, the CDR3 reads TGTGCCAGTAGTCCGCGACAGGGGTCCCTCCTCGGCTACACCTTC. This codes for CASSPRQGSLLGYTF.

CDR3 protein: CASSYPAGSYSPLHF. CDR3 bases: TGTGCCAGCAGCTACCCCGCAGGGTCATATTCACCCCTCCACTTT. The chain joins TRBV7-9 to TRBJ1-6; D may be TRBD1 (5 bases). The CDR3 has 15 residues. The V gene's germline CDR1 is SEHNR and CDR2 FQNEAQ (reference sequence). V was cut by 4 bases and J by 8 bases, with 15 bases left in between.

The chain combines TRBV7-7 with TRBJ2-1, with 7 bases fitting TRBD2. From germline, CDR1 is SSHAT and CDR2 FNYEAQ (reference sequence). The CDR3 sequence is 16 residues long. V was pared by 0 bases and J by 4 bases, with 6 bases of the junction left unmatched. This chain's CDR3 is CASSLAAGSGYNEQFF. DNA for the CDR3: TGTGCCAGCAGCTTAGCCGCGGGTAGCGGGTACAATGAGCAGTTCTTC.

CDR3 protein: CASSVVQGYEQYF. The CDR3 nucleotides read TGTGCCAGCAGCGTCGTCCAGGGATACGAGCAGTACTTC. This chain connects TRBV7-2 to TRBJ2-7; D possibly corresponds to TRBD1 (5 bases). CDR3 size: 13 residues. V gave up 5 bases and J gave up 4 bases, with 12 bases separating them. In germline, CDR1 is SGHTA, CDR2 FQGNSA.

This rearrangement joins TRBV7-9 to TRBJ1-1, with 10 bases lining up with TRBD1. The CDR3 has 17 amino acids. V shed 5 bases and J 5 bases; nucleotides not matched to a gene: 14. Germline-derived CDR1 and CDR2 are SEHNR and FQNEAQ (reference sequence). In DNA form, the CDR3 reads TGTGCCAGCAGCCAACTACGCCCCCGACAGGGGGCAACTGAAGCTTTCTTT. As protein: CASSQLRPRQGATEAFF.